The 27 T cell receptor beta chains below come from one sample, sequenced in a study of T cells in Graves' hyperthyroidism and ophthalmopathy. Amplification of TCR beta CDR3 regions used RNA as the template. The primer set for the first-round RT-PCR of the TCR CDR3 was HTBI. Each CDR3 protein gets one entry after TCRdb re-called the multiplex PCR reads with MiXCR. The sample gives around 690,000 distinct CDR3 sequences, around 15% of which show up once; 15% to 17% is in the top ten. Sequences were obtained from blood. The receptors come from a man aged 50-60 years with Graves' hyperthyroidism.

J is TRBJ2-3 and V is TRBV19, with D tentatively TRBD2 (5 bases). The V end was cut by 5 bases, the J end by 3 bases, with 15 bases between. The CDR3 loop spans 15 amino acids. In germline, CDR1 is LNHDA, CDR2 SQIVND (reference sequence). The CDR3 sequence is CASSLRASTTDTQYF. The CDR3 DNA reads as TGTGCCAGTAGTCTAAGGGCTAGCACGACAGATACGCAGTATTTT. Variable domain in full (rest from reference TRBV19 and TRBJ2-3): DGGITQSPKYLFRKEGQNVTLSCEQNLNHDAMYWYRQDPGQGLRLIYYSQIVNDFQKGDIAEGYSVSREKKESFPLTVTSAQKNPTAFYLCASSLRASTTDTQYFGPGTRLTVL.

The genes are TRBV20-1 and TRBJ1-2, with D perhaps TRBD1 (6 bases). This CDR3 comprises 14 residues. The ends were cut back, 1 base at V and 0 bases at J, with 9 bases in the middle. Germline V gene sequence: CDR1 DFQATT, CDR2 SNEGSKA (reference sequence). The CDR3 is CSARATGANYGYTF. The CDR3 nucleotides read TGCAGTGCTAGAGCGACAGGCGCTAACTATGGCTACACCTTC.

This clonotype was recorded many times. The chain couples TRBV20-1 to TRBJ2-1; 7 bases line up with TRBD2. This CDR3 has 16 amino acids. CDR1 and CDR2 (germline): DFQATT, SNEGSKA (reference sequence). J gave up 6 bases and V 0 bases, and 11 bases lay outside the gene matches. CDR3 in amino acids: CSARDRTSETPNEQFF. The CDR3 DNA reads TGCAGTGCTAGAGATCGCACTAGCGAAACACCCAATGAGCAGTTCTTC.

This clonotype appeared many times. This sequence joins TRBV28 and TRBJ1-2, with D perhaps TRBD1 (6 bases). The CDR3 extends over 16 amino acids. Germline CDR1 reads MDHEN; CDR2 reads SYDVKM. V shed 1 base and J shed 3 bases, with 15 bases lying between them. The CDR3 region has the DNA TGTGCCAGCAGTTTATCACAGGGAACGACGGACTATGGCTACACCTTC. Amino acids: CASSLSQGTTDYGYTF.

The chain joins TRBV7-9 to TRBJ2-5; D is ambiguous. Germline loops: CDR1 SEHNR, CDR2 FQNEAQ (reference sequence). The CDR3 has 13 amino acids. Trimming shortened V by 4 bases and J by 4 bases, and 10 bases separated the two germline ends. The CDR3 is CASSSTERETQYF. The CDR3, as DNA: TGTGCCAGCAGCTCGACGGAACGAGAGACCCAGTACTTC. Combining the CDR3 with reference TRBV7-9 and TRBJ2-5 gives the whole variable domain DTGVSQNPRHKITKRGQNVTFRCDPISEHNRLYWYRQTLGQGPEFLTYFQNEAQLEKSRLLSDRFSAERPKGSFSTLEIQRTEQGDSAMYLCASSSTERETQYFGPGTRLLVL.

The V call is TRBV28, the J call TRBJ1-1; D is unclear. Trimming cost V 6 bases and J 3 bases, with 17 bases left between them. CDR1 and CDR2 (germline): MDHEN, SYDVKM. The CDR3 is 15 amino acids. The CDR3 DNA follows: TGTGCCAGCAGCTCCCTTCGGGCACCTGACACTGAAGCTTTCTTT. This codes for CASSSLRAPDTEAFF.

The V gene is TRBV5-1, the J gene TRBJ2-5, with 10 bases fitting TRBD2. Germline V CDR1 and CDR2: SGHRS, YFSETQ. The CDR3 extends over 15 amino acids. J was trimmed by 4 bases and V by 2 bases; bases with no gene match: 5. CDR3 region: CASSFGTSDIETQYF. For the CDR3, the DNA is TGCGCCAGCAGCTTCGGGACTAGCGATATAGAGACCCAGTACTTC.

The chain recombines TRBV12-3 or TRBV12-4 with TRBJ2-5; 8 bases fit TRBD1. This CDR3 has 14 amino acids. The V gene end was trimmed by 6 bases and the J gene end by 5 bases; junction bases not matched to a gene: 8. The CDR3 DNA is TGTGCCAGCAGGGACAGGGTGGGGGTCGAGACCCAGTACTTC. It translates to CASRDRVGVETQYF.

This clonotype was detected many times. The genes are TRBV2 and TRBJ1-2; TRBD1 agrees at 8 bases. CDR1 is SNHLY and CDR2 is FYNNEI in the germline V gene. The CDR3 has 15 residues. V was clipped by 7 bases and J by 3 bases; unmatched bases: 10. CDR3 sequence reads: CASNRQGPRDYGYTF. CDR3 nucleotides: TGTGCCAGCAACCGACAGGGGCCGCGTGACTATGGCTACACCTTC.

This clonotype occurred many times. DNA for the CDR3: TGTGCCATCAGCCCTGATAGGGGTGGCAATCAGCCCCAGCATTTT. It yields the protein CAISPDRGGNQPQHF. The chain is built from TRBV10-3 and TRBJ1-5; D is perhaps TRBD1 (5 bases). This CDR3 is 15 amino acids long. The V end lost 6 bases, the J end lost 2 bases, and 14 bases lay between the germline ends. The germline V gene has CDR1 ENHRY and CDR2 SYGVKD.

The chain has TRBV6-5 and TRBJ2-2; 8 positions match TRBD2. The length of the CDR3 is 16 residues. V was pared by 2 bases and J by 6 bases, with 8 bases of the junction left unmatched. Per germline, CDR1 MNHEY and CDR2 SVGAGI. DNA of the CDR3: TGTGCCAGCAGTTACCGGACTAGCATAGTCGCCGGGGAGCTGTTTTTT. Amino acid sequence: CASSYRTSIVAGELFF.

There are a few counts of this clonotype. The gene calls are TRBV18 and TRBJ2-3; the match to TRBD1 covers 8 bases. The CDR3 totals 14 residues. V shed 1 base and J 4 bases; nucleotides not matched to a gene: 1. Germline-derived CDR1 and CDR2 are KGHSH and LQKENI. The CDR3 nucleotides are TGTGCCAGCTCACCACAGGACAGGGCAGATACGCAGTATTTT. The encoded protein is CASSPQDRADTQYF.

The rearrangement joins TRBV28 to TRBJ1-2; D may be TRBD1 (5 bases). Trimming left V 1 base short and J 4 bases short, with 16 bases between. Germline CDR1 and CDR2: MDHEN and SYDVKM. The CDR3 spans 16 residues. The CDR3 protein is CASSLYPAGKPYGYTF. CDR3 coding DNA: TGTGCCAGCAGTTTATATCCGGCAGGGAAACCCTATGGCTACACCTTC.

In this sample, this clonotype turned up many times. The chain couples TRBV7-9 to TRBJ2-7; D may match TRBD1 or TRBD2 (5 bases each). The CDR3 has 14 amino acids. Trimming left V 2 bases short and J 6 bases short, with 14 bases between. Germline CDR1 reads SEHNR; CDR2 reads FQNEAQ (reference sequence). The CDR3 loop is CASSLRAGSGEQYF. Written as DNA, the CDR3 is TGTGCCAGCAGCTTACGCGCAGGGAGCGGCGAGCAGTACTTC.

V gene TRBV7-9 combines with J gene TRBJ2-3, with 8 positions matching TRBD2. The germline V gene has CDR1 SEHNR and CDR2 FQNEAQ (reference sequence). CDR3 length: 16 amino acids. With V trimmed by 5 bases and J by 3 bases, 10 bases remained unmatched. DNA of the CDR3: TGTGCCAGCAGCATAGGAATCGGGACTAGAACAGATACGCAGTATTTT. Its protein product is CASSIGIGTRTDTQYF. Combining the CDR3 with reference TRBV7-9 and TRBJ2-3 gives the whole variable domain DTGVSQNPRHKITKRGQNVTFRCDPISEHNRLYWYRQTLGQGPEFLTYFQNEAQLEKSRLLSDRFSAERPKGSFSTLEIQRTEQGDSAMYLCASSIGIGTRTDTQYFGPGTRLTVL.

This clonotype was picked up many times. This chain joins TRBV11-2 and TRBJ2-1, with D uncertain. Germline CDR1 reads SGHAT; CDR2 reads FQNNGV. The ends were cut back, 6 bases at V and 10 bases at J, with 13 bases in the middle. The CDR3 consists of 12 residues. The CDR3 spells CASSTGGWEQFF. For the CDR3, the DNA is TGTGCCAGCAGTACCGGTGGTTGGGAGCAGTTCTTC. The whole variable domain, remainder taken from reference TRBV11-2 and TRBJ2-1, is EAGVAQSPRYKIIEKRQSVAFWCNPISGHATLYWYQQILGQGPKLLIQFQNNGVVDDSQLPKDRFSAERLKGVDSTLKIQPAKLEDSAVYLCASSTGGWEQFFGPGTRLTVL.

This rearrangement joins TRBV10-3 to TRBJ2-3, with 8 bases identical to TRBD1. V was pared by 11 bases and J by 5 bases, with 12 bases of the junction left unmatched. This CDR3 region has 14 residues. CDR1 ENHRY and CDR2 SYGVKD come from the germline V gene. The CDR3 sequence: CAAGGTGDLDTQYF. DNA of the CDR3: TGTGCCGCTGGGGGGACAGGTGATTTAGATACGCAGTATTTT.

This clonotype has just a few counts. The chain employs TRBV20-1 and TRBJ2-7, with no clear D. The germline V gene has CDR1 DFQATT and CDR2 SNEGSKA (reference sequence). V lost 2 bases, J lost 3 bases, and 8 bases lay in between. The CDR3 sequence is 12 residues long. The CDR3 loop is CSARNELYEQYF. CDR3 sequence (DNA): TGCAGTGCTAGAAACGAACTCTACGAGCAGTACTTC.

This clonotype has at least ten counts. DNA of the CDR3: TGTGCCAGCAGAACAGGTGAAGGACCCCACGAGCAGTACTTC. Translation: CASRTGEGPHEQYF. The chain has TRBV28 and TRBJ2-7; the D gene is possibly TRBD1 (5 bases). Trimming took 6 bases from V and 5 from J, leaving 17 bases between them. Per germline, CDR1 MDHEN and CDR2 SYDVKM. The CDR3 covers 14 residues. The whole variable domain, filled in from reference TRBV28 and TRBJ2-7, reads DVKVTQSSRYLVKRTGEKVFLECVQDMDHENMFWYRQDPGLGLRLIYFSYDVKMKEKGDIPEGYSVSREKKERFSLILESASTNQTSMYLCASRTGEGPHEQYFGPGTRLTVT.

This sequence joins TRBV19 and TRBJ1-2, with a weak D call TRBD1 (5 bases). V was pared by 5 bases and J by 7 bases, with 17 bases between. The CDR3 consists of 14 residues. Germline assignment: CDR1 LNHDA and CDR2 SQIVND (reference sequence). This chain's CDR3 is CASSPLGQGVGYTF. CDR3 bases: TGTGCCAGTAGTCCCCTGGGGCAGGGTGTTGGCTACACCTTC.

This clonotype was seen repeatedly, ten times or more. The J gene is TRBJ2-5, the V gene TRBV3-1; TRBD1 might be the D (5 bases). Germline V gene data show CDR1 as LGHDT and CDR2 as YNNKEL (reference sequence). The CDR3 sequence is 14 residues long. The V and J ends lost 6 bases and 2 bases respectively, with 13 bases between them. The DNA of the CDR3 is TGTGCCAGCAGGAAGACAGTAGAACAAGAGACCCAGTACTTC. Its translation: CASRKTVEQETQYF.

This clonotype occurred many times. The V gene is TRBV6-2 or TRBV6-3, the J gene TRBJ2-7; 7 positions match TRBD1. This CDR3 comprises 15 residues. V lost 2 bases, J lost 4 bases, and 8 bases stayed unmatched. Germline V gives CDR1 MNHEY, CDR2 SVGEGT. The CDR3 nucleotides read TGTGCCAGCAGTTACGAAGGGGACAGTACTTACGAGCAGTACTTC. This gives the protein CASSYEGDSTYEQYF.

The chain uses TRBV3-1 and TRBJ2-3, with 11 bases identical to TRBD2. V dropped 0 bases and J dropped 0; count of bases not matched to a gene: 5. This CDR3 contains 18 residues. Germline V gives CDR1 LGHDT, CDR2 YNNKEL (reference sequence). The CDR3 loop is CASSQDLTSGESTDTQYF. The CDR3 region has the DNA TGTGCCAGCAGCCAAGATCTGACTAGCGGGGAGAGCACAGATACGCAGTATTTT.

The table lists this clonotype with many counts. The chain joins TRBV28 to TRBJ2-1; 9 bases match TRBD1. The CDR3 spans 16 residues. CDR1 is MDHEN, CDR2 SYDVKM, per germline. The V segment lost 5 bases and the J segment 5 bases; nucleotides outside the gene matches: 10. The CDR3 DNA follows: TGTGCCAGCAGTCCCCTAACGGGACAGGGACACAATGAGCAGTTCTTC. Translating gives CASSPLTGQGHNEQFF.

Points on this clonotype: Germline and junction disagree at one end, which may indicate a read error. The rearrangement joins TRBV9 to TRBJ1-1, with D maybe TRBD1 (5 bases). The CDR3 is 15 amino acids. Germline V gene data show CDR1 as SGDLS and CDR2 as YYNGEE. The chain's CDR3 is CASSVAGDGNTKAFF. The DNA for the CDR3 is TGTGCCAGCAGCGTAGCTGGGGACGGTAACACTAAAGCTTTCTTT. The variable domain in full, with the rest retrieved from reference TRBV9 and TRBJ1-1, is DSGVTQTPKHLITATGQRVTLRCSPRSGDLSVYWYQQSLDQGLQFLIQYYNGEERAKGNILERFSAQQFPDLHSELNLSSLELGDSALYFCASSVAGDGNTKAFFGQGTRLTVV.

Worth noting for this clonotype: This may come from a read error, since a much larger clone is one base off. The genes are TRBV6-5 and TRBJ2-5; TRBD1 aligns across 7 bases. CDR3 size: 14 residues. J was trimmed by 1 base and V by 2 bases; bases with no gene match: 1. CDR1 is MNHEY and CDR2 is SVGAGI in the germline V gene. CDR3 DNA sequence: TGTGCCAGCAGTTACGGGACAGCCCAAGAGACCCAGTACTTC. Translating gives CASSYGTAQETQYF.

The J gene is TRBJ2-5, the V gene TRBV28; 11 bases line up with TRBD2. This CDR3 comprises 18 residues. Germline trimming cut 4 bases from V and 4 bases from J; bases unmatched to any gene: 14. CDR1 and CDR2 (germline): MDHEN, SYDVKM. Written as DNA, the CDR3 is TGTGCCAGCAGTTACGGACTAGCGGGTATCCCTCGTCGAGAGACCCAGTACTTC. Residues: CASSYGLAGIPRRETQYF. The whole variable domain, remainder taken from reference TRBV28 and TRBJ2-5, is DVKVTQSSRYLVKRTGEKVFLECVQDMDHENMFWYRQDPGLGLRLIYFSYDVKMKEKGDIPEGYSVSREKKERFSLILESASTNQTSMYLCASSYGLAGIPRRETQYFGPGTRLLVL.